The 28 T cell receptor beta chains below come from one sample, sequenced in a study of regulatory T cells in long-lasting Graves disease listed by TCRdb under 2021. In the paper's terms, the time point label means: newly diagnosed GD, antithyroid drugs for less than 3 months. RNA was extracted from PBMCs in TRIzol for both TCR sequencing and RNA sequencing. Libraries were constructed by multiplex PCR. TCRdb lists the instrument as Illumina HiSeq 4000. To build TCR beta libraries, CDR3 regions were amplified by Arm-PCR using iRepertoire HTBI primers. Using fastp at Q25 and MiXCR, TCRdb reprocessed the public reads and kept productive beta chains. Each record represents a unique CDR3 protein, reported with the most common genes and DNA among its rows. The sample contains about 310,000 distinct CDR3 sequences, 18% of them found a single time. The top ten hold more than 30% of the sample. The sample was peripheral blood mononuclear cells (PBMCs), taken at new diagnosis, from a patient treated with antithyroid drugs. These receptors all come from a female donor with Graves disease.

This clonotype was counted only a few times. The chain uses TRBV12-3 or TRBV12-4 and TRBJ2-7; weak D call: TRBD2 (5 bases). The V gene lost 2 bases and the J gene lost 7 bases, with 9 bases spanning the gap. The length of the CDR3 is 12 residues. The CDR3 sequence: CASSLTGEEQYF. The CDR3 DNA sequence: TGTGCCAGCAGTTTAACTGGGGAGGAGCAGTACTTC.

This clonotype was counted ten times or more. The J gene is TRBJ2-5, the V gene TRBV9; D may correspond to TRBD1 or TRBD2 (7 bases each). The CDR3 has 14 residues. The germline V and J ends were trimmed by 3 bases and 4 bases, with 13 bases remaining between them. Germline CDR1 and CDR2: SGDLS and YYNGEE. CDR3 DNA sequence: TGTGCCAGCAGCGGGGGAGGGACAGTAGAGACCCAGTACTTC. Amino acid sequence: CASSGGGTVETQYF.

At least ten counts were recorded for this clonotype. The chain is built from TRBV28 and TRBJ2-2, with 11 positions matching TRBD2. Germline V gives CDR1 MDHEN, CDR2 SYDVKM. After removal of 5 bases from V and 6 bases from J, the junction contained 29 bases not matched to a gene. The CDR3 is 23 residues long. Written as DNA, the CDR3 is TGTGCCAGCAGTGGGGTTAGGCCCACCCGCAGACCTAGCGGGAGGCCTTACCCCGGGGAGCTGTTTTTT. It encodes CASSGVRPTRRPSGRPYPGELFF.

There are many counts of this clonotype. This chain joins TRBV6-5 and TRBJ1-2; D unclear. Trimming removed 4 bases from V and 5 bases from J, with 20 bases in between. This CDR3 spans 16 amino acids. The germline V gene encodes CDR1 MNHEY and CDR2 SVGAGI. CDR3 bases: TGTGCCAGCAGTTCACTCGTTGGAGGGTCATATTATGGCTACACCTTC. It encodes CASSSLVGGSYYGYTF.

At least ten counts were recorded for this clonotype. This sequence joins TRBV19 and TRBJ1-2; TRBD1 agrees at 10 bases. The CDR3 length is 16 residues. Unmatched junction bases numbered 13, after V lost 5 bases and J lost 7 bases. From germline, CDR1 is LNHDA and CDR2 SQIVND (reference sequence). This CDR3 reads CASSPLRGDRGRGYTF. DNA of the CDR3: TGTGCCAGTAGTCCCCTTCGAGGGGACAGGGGTCGTGGCTACACCTTC.

This clonotype was counted at least ten times. This chain links TRBV29-1 with TRBJ2-5, with unresolved D. The germline CDR1 and CDR2 sequences are SQVTM and ANQGSEA. The germline V and J ends were trimmed by 6 bases and 0 bases, with 14 bases remaining between them. CDR3 length equals 14 residues. The DNA for the CDR3 is TGCAGCGTGGGTCCCGGATCGTACCAAGAGACCCAGTACTTC. Residues: CSVGPGSYQETQYF. The full variable domain, completed using reference TRBV29-1 and TRBJ2-5, is SAVISQKPSRDICQRGTSLTIQCQVDSQVTMMFWYRQQPGQSLTLIATANQGSEATYESGFVIDKFPISRPNLTFSTLTVSNMSPEDSSIYLCSVGPGSYQETQYFGPGTRLLVL.

The V gene is TRBV4-2, the J gene TRBJ2-1, with D hard to call. Germline CDR1 and CDR2: LGHNA and YNFKEQ. The CDR3 runs 13 residues. The V end was cut by 0 bases, the J end by 10 bases, with 10 bases between. CDR3 amino acids: CASSQEITYEQFF. CDR3 DNA: TGTGCCAGCAGCCAAGAAATAACTTACGAGCAGTTCTTC.

This clonotype was counted only a few times. V is TRBV29-1 and J is TRBJ2-3, with D possibly matching TRBD2 (6 bases). This CDR3 region has 15 residues. CDR1 is SQVTM, CDR2 ANQGSEA, per germline. The V end was cut by 1 base, the J end by 0 bases, with 11 bases between. CDR3 region: CSVEGGEPSTDTQYF. The CDR3 nucleotides are TGCAGCGTTGAAGGGGGGGAGCCTAGCACAGATACGCAGTATTTT.

This clonotype was counted at least ten times. The V call is TRBV27, the J call TRBJ2-1, with 9 bases lining up with TRBD2. The V gene end was trimmed by 6 bases and the J gene end by 7 bases; junction bases not matched to a gene: 19. This CDR3 has 18 amino acids. CDR1 MNHEY and CDR2 SMNVEV come from the germline V gene (reference sequence). CDR3 residues: CASSSKPPGTSWGNEQFF. DNA of the CDR3: TGTGCCAGCAGCTCAAAACCGCCCGGGACTAGCTGGGGGAATGAGCAGTTCTTC.

In its sample, this clonotype was seen many times. J is TRBJ2-7 and V is TRBV2; TRBD1 matches 9 bases. Trimming removed 6 bases from V and 5 bases from J; junction bases left unmatched: 2. Per germline, CDR1 SNHLY and CDR2 FYNNEI. The CDR3 covers 12 residues. For the CDR3, the DNA is TGTGCCAGCAGGGGACAGGGTAACGAGCAGTACTTC. Protein sequence: CASRGQGNEQYF.

This clonotype was counted many times. This chain uses TRBV20-1 with TRBJ2-7; D could derive from TRBD1 or TRBD2 (5 bases each). There are 16 residues in the CDR3. V shed 6 bases and J shed 7 bases, with 28 bases lying between them. The germline gives CDR1 DFQATT, CDR2 SNEGSKA (reference sequence). The chain's CDR3 is CSAIRSDGAVSREQYF. CDR3 in DNA: TGCAGTGCCATACGGTCGGACGGGGCGGTTTCACGGGAGCAGTACTTC.

Many counts were recorded for this clonotype. CDR3 residues: CASSRDPGGEQFF. Here the CDR3 DNA reads TGCGCCAGCAGCCGAGACCCCGGTGGTGAGCAGTTCTTC. V is TRBV5-1 and J is TRBJ2-1; D is uncertain. Per germline, CDR1 SGHRS and CDR2 YFSETQ. This CDR3 is built from 13 residues. Between the trimmed V and J ends, which lost 4 bases and 9 bases, there was a span of 14 bases.

The rearrangement uses TRBV5-4 and TRBJ1-1; D is ambiguous. Between the trimmed V and J ends, which lost 0 bases and 6 bases, there was a span of 15 bases. The CDR3 has 15 amino acids. CDR1 and CDR2 from the germline V gene are SGHNT and YYREEE (reference sequence). The CDR3 nucleotides are TGTGCCAGCAGCTTGGGAGGGTTTGATTCGGCTGAAGCTTTCTTT. Its translation is CASSLGGFDSAEAFF.

This clonotype was seen many times. The rearrangement joins TRBV9 to TRBJ2-1; TRBD1 agrees at 11 bases. The trim removed 4 bases at V and 6 bases at J, leaving 9 bases unmatched. CDR3 length: 16 amino acids. Germline CDR1 and CDR2: SGDLS and YYNGEE. CDR3 in DNA: TGTGCCAGCAGCAGAAGGACAGGGGGCGCGATCAATGAGCAGTTCTTC. Its protein is CASSRRTGGAINEQFF.

This clonotype was seen at least ten times. This chain uses TRBV12-3 or TRBV12-4 with TRBJ1-2; D is unresolved. V gave up 3 bases and J gave up 1 base, with 6 bases separating them. This CDR3 has 13 amino acids. In DNA, the CDR3 is TGTGCCAGCAGTTTTCAGTATAACTATGGCTACACCTTC. Its translation: CASSFQYNYGYTF.

This clonotype was recorded at least ten times. The rearrangement uses TRBV27 and TRBJ1-5; a weak D match, TRBD1 (5 bases). The germline V gene encodes CDR1 MNHEY and CDR2 SMNVEV (reference sequence). This CDR3 contains 17 residues. The V gene lost 7 bases and the J gene lost 2 bases, with 21 bases spanning the gap. DNA of the CDR3: TGTGCCAGCAAGGGCAGTGATTGGGGGGTAGGCAATCAGCCCCAGCATTTT. The encoded protein is CASKGSDWGVGNQPQHF.

To note about this clonotype: One base separates it from a far larger clone, so it is likely a read error. CDR3 amino acids: CASSDLYRLSTDTRYF. The CDR3 DNA is TGTGCCAGCAGCGACCTCTACAGGCTTAGCACAGATACGCGGTATTTT. V gene TRBV12-3 or TRBV12-4 combines with J gene TRBJ2-3, with a tentative D call TRBD1 (5 bases). The length of the CDR3 is 16 residues.

This clonotype was seen many times. This chain uses TRBV7-2 with TRBJ1-4; no reliable D call. The CDR3 has 14 residues. Germline V gene sequence: CDR1 SGHTA, CDR2 FQGNSA. Trimming cost V 5 bases and J 5 bases, with 12 bases left between them. CDR3 residues: CASSPGDYNEKLFF. The DNA of the CDR3 is TGTGCCAGCAGCCCCGGTGACTACAATGAAAAACTGTTTTTT.

The rearrangement joins TRBV20-1 to TRBJ1-2; D is undetermined. Deletions cut 4 bases from V and 2 bases from J, with 11 bases between. The CDR3 has 13 residues. The V gene's germline CDR1 is DFQATT and CDR2 SNEGSKA (reference sequence). The CDR3 loop reads CSATTDGNYGYTF. CDR3 bases: TGCAGTGCTACCACGGACGGAAACTATGGCTACACCTTC.

This clonotype appeared many times. CDR3 sequence reads: CASQPAVTDTQYF. The CDR3 DNA follows: TGTGCCAGCCAACCAGCGGTCACAGATACGCAGTATTTT. The chain employs TRBV27 and TRBJ2-3; D may be TRBD2 (5 bases). V shed 8 bases and J shed 2 bases, with 11 bases lying between them. Germline CDR1 and CDR2: MNHEY and SMNVEV (reference sequence). This CDR3 has 13 residues.

This clonotype appeared many times. V usage is TRBV12-3 or TRBV12-4 and J usage is TRBJ2-2; D is tentatively TRBD1 or TRBD2 (5 bases each). The V and J ends lost 2 bases and 5 bases respectively, with 12 bases between them. This CDR3 region has 15 residues. The CDR3 is CASSLWGTETGELFF. The CDR3 bases are TGTGCCAGCAGTTTATGGGGGACGGAAACCGGGGAGCTGTTTTTT.

This clonotype showed up many times. The chain combines TRBV11-1 with TRBJ2-5, with D perhaps TRBD1 or TRBD2 (5 bases each). V was shortened by 5 bases and J by 7 bases, with 23 bases between the two germline ends. Germline V gives CDR1 SGHAT, CDR2 FQDESV (reference sequence). The CDR3 loop spans 16 amino acids. The CDR3: CASSLKISGRLRTQYF. DNA of the CDR3: TGTGCCAGCAGCCTGAAAATTTCGGGACGACTTAGGACCCAGTACTTC.

This chain links TRBV28 with TRBJ2-5, with no clear D. The CDR3 consists of 15 residues. CDR1 and CDR2 (germline): MDHEN, SYDVKM. The V and J ends lost 0 bases and 5 bases respectively, with 13 bases between them. CDR3 sequence (DNA): TGTGCCAGCAGTTTATGGGTTGCAGCGATGGAGACCCAGTACTTC. Translated: CASSLWVAAMETQYF.

The V and J genes are TRBV11-2 and TRBJ1-1, with a weak D call TRBD1 (6 bases). Trimming pared 5 bases from V and 4 bases from J, leaving 17 bases between. Per the germline V gene, CDR1 is SGHAT and CDR2 is FQNNGV. This CDR3 spans 15 amino acids. Here the CDR3 reads CASSVSTGLGTEAFF. The CDR3 coding sequence is TGTGCCAGCAGCGTTTCGACAGGCCTGGGCACTGAAGCTTTCTTT. Using reference TRBV11-2 and TRBJ1-1 for the parts outside the CDR3, the full variable domain is EAGVAQSPRYKIIEKRQSVAFWCNPISGHATLYWYQQILGQGPKLLIQFQNNGVVDDSQLPKDRFSAERLKGVDSTLKIQPAKLEDSAVYLCASSVSTGLGTEAFFGQGTRLTVV.

This clonotype was found many times. The chain joins TRBV30 to TRBJ1-2; no firm D call. The CDR3 loop spans 11 amino acids. The germline CDR1 and CDR2 sequences are GTSNPN and SVGIG (reference sequence). V gave up 7 bases and J gave up 0 bases, with 6 bases separating them. For the CDR3, the DNA is TGTGCCTCGGTAGCTAACTATGGCTACACCTTC. Protein: CASVANYGYTF.

This clonotype was detected ten times or more. The chain is built from TRBV28 and TRBJ2-2; 11 bases map to TRBD2. V was clipped by 4 bases and J by 2 bases; unmatched bases: 6. The CDR3 runs to 17 residues. Germline V gives CDR1 MDHEN, CDR2 SYDVKM. The CDR3 protein is CASSSPTSGRNTGELFF. CDR3 in DNA: TGTGCCAGCAGTTCTCCAACTAGCGGGAGAAACACCGGGGAGCTGTTTTTT.

The chain couples TRBV2 to TRBJ1-2; D is possibly TRBD1 (5 bases). Trimming took off 7 bases at V and 8 bases at J, with 23 bases between the two ends. The CDR3 is 15 residues long. In germline, CDR1 is SNHLY, CDR2 FYNNEI. As DNA, the CDR3 is TGTGCCAGCATCCCTCTCGGCCAGGGCCCGTACGGCTACACCTTC. Translation: CASIPLGQGPYGYTF. The full variable domain, rest sourced from reference TRBV2 and TRBJ1-2, is EPEVTQTPSHQVTQMGQEVILRCVPISNHLYFYWYRQILGQKVEFLVSFYNNEISEKSEIFDDQFSVERPDGSNFTLKIRSTKLEDSAMYFCASIPLGQGPYGYTFGSGTRLTVV.

V gene TRBV28 combines with J gene TRBJ2-3; 12 bases match TRBD2. J gave up 0 bases and V 5 bases, and 6 bases lay outside the gene matches. Germline V gene data show CDR1 as MDHEN and CDR2 as SYDVKM. CDR3 length: 17 amino acids. The CDR3 is CASSPAGLAGSTDTQYF. CDR3 DNA sequence: TGTGCCAGCAGTCCGGCGGGACTAGCGGGTAGCACAGATACGCAGTATTTT.